These 5 T cell receptor beta chains were all obtained from the same sample, sequenced in a study of CD8+ T cells in alopecia areata. cDNA serving as the sequencing template came from extracted, reverse transcribed RNA. The repertoire was sequenced with immunoSEQ multiplex PCR; TCRdb's copy has only in-frame clones and lacks some. In the table there are about 190,000 clones, around 60% of which are singletons. The treatment is: oral pan-JAK inhibitor, 5-10 mg twice daily. The sample consisted of CD4+ T cells sorted from blood, taken at week 4, from a patient treated with tofacitinib. Receptor source: a human donor with alopecia areata.

V is TRBV29-1 and J is TRBJ2-2, with 7 bases aligning to TRBD1. Germline V CDR1 and CDR2: SQVTM, ANQGSEA. The V gene end was trimmed by 6 bases and the J gene end by 6 bases; junction bases not matched to a gene: 7. The CDR3 is 13 amino acids. The CDR3 sequence: CSVGTGVAGELFF. The CDR3 nucleotides read TGCAGCGTGGGAACAGGGGTGGCCGGGGAGCTGTTTTTT.

This chain joins TRBV15 and TRBJ2-1, with 8 bases that match TRBD2. Germline CDR1 reads LNHNV; CDR2 reads YYDKDF (reference sequence). J gave up 7 bases and V 3 bases, and 14 bases lay outside the gene matches. This CDR3 has 17 amino acids. DNA for the CDR3: TGTGCCACCAGCAGGACCATAGCGGGACGGCTCGGGAATGAGCAGTTCTTC. This gives the protein CATSRTIAGRLGNEQFF.

The sample holds one count of this clone. The sample holds other DNA sequences that translate to the same CDR3. The rearrangement joins TRBV20-1 to TRBJ1-5; D is ambiguous. The CDR3 sequence is 11 residues long. CDR1 and CDR2 from the germline V gene are DFQATT and SNEGSKA (reference sequence). Trimming took off 3 bases at V and 7 bases at J, with 7 bases between the two ends. CDR3 residues: CSARVGQPQHF. CDR3 nucleotide sequence: TGCAGTGCTAGGGTTGGGCAGCCCCAGCATTTT.

The chain employs TRBV15 and TRBJ1-2; D possibly corresponds to TRBD1 (6 bases). The CDR3 contains 13 residues. Germline-derived CDR1 and CDR2 are LNHNV and YYDKDF (reference sequence). The ends were cut back, 3 bases at V and 4 bases at J, with 9 bases in the middle. The CDR3 is CATSRRTAYGYTF. CDR3 sequence (DNA): TGTGCCACCAGCAGGAGGACAGCCTATGGCTACACCTTC.

A note on this clone: The sample has other DNA sequences that encode this CDR3 too. The chain carries TRBV5-1 and TRBJ2-5, with TRBD2 as a possible D gene (5 bases). CDR1 and CDR2 (germline): SGHRS, YFSETQ. Trimming stripped 0 bases from V and 1 base from J, with 7 bases between. There are 14 residues in the CDR3. CDR3 sequence reads: CASSLGTLQETQYF. DNA for the CDR3: TGCGCCAGCAGCTTGGGGACTCTCCAAGAGACCCAGTACTTC.